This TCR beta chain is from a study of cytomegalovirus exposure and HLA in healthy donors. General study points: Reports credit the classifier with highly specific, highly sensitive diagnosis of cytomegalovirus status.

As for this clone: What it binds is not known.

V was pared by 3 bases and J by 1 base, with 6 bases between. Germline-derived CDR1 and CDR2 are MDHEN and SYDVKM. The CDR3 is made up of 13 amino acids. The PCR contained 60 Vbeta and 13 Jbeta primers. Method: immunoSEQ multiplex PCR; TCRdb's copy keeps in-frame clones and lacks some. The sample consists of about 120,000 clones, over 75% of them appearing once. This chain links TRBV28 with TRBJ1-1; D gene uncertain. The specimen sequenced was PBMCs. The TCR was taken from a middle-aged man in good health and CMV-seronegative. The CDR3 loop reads CASSFGGNTEAFF. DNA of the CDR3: TGTGCCAGCAGTTTTGGCGGGAACACTGAAGCTTTCTTT.